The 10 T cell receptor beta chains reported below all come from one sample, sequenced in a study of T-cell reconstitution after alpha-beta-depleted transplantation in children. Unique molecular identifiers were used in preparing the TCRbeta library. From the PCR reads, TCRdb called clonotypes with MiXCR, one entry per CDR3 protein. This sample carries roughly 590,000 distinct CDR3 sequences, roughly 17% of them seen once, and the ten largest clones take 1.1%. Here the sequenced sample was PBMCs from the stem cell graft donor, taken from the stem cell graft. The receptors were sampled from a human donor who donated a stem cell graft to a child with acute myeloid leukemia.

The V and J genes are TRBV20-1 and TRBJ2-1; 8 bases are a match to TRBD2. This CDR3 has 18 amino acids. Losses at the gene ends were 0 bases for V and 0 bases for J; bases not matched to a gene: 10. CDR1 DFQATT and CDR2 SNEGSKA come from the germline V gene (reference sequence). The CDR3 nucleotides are TGCAGTGCTAGAGAGGGTTGGCGGGGGGTTAGCTCCTACAATGAGCAGTTCTTC. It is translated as CSAREGWRGVSSYNEQFF.

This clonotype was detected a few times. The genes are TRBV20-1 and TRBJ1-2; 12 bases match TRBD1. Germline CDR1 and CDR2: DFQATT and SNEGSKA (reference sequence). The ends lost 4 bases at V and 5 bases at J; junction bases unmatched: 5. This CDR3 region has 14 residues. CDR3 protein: CSAMGQGASYGYTF. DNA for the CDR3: TGCAGTGCTATGGGACAGGGGGCAAGTTATGGCTACACCTTC.

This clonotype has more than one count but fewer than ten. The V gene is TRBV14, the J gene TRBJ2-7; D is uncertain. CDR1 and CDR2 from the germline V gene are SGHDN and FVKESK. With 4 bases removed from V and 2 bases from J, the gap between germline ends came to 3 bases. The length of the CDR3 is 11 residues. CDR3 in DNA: TGTGCCAGCAGCCGCCCCTACGAGCAGTACGTC. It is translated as CASSRPYEQYV.

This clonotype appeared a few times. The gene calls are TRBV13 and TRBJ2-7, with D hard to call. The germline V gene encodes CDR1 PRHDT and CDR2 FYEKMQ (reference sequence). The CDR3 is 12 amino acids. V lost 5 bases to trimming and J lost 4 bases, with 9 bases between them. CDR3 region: CASSQMAYEQYF. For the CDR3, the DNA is TGTGCCAGCAGCCAAATGGCTTACGAGCAGTACTTC.

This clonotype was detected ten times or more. The CDR3 region is CASSYSTGAHSYEQYF. DNA of the CDR3: TGTGCCAGCAGTTACTCGACAGGGGCCCACTCCTACGAGCAGTACTTC. This chain connects TRBV6-5 to TRBJ2-7, with 8 nucleotides matching TRBD1. Germline CDR1 MNHEY, CDR2 SVGAGI. There are 16 residues in the CDR3. J lost 0 bases, V lost 0 bases, and 4 bases had no gene match.

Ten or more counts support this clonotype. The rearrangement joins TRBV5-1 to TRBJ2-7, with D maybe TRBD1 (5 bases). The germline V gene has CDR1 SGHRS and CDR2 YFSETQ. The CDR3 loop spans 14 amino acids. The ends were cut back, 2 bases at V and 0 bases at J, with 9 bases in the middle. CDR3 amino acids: CASSFTGGSYEQYF. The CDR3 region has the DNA TGCGCCAGCAGCTTTACAGGCGGCTCCTACGAGCAGTACTTC. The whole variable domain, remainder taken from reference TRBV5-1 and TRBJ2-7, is KAGVTQTPRYLIKTRGQQVTLSCSPISGHRSVSWYQQTPGQGLQFLFEYFSETQRNKGNFPGRFSGRQFSNSRSEMNVSTLELGDSALYLCASSFTGGSYEQYFGPGTRLTVT.

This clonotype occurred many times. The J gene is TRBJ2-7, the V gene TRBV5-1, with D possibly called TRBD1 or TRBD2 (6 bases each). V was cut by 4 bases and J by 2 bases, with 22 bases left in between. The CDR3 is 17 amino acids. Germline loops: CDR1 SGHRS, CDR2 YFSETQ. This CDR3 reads CASSGELAGHRTYEQYF. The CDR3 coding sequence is TGCGCCAGCAGCGGGGAACTCGCGGGACACCGTACCTACGAGCAGTACTTC.

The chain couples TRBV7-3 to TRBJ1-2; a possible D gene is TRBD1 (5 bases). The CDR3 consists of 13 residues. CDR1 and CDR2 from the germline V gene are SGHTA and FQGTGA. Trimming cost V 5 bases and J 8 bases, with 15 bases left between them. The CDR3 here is CASSQTDGFGYTF. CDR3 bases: TGTGCCAGCAGCCAGACAGACGGGTTCGGCTACACCTTC.

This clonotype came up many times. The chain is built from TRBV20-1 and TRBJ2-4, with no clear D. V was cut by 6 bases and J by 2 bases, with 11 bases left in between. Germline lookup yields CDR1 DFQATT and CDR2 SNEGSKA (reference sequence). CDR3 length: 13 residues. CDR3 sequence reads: CSALRRTKNIQYF. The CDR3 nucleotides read TGCAGTGCCCTAAGGAGAACCAAAAACATTCAGTACTTC.

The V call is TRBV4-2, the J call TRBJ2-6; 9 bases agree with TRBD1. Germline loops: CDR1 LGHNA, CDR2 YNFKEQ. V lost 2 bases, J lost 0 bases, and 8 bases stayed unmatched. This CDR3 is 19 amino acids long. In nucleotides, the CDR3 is TGTGCCAGCAGCCAATTGTGGGACAGGGCAGCCTCTGGGGCCAACGTCCTGACTTTC. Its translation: CASSQLWDRAASGANVLTF.